This record concerns one TCR beta chain sequence. Its specificity is not known. Researchers took RNA transcripts and amplified the TCR beta CDR3 regions from them. First-round RT-PCR of the TCR CDR3 relied on the HTBI primer set. TCRdb re-called the multiplex PCR reads through MiXCR, storing one row per CDR3 protein. The table shows 660,000 or so distinct CDR3 sequences, with around 21% occurring only once. The source of the sample is a study of T cells in Graves' hyperthyroidism and ophthalmopathy. Study-level points and caveats: The authors' 13 V-J model separated ophthalmopathy from stable hyperthyroidism. Ophthalmopathy was identified by the model a median roughly six months ahead of onset.

Patients with ophthalmopathy all had a Clinical Activity Score of at least 3, a NOSPECS grade of at least 4 and duration under 3 months. CDR3 size: 15 residues. Germline V CDR1 and CDR2: SEHNR, FQNEAQ (reference sequence). V was clipped by 2 bases and J by 0 bases, with 9 bases between them. The rearrangement links TRBV7-9 to TRBJ2-3; unclear D gene. This sequence was found in a man aged 25-45 years with Graves' ophthalmopathy. The sample taken for sequencing was blood. CDR3 region: CASSLYSTSTDTQYF. CDR3 sequence (DNA): TGTGCCAGCAGCTTATATTCTACTAGCACAGATACGCAGTATTTT.